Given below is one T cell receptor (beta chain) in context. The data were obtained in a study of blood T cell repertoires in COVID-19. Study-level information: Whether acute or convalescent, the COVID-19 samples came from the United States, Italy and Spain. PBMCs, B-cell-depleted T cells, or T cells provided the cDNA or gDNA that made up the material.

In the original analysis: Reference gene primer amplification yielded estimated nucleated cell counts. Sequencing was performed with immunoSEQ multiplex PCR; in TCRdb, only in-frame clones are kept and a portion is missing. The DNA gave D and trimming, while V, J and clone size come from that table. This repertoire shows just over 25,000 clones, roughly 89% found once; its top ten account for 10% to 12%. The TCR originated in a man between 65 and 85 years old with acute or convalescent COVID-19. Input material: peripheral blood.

In DNA, the CDR3 is TGCGCCAGCAGAAGCCAACAGGGAAACACTGAAGCTTTCTTT. This translates into CASRSQQGNTEAFF. The J gene is TRBJ1-1, the V gene TRBV5-1, with TRBD1 as a possible D gene (6 bases). The V and J ends lost 5 bases and 2 bases respectively, with 13 bases between them. Germline V gives CDR1 SGHRS, CDR2 YFSETQ. This CDR3 has 14 amino acids.